The 28 T cell receptor beta chains below were found in one sample sequenced in a study of PD-1 blockade in classical Hodgkin lymphoma. Every single patient, without exception, relapsed after autologous stem cell transplantation, and brentuximab vedotin exposure varied. Using immunoSEQ multiplex PCR, the repertoire was profiled, and TCRdb retains in-frame clones only, with some absent. The data contain about 63,000 clones, 85% to 90% of them singletons. Sequencing was performed on peripheral blood mononuclear cells (PBMCs), taken before the second cycle of nivolumab. The receptor set was obtained from a human donor with classical Hodgkin lymphoma.

The gene calls are TRBV28 and TRBJ1-1; TRBD1 might be the D (5 bases). The CDR3 length is 14 residues. The germline V and J ends were trimmed by 3 bases and 5 bases, with 13 bases remaining between them. Germline-derived CDR1 and CDR2 are MDHEN and SYDVKM. CDR3 in amino acids: CASSFVRGGTEAFF. CDR3 coding DNA: TGTGCCAGCAGTTTTGTAAGGGGAGGAACTGAAGCTTTCTTT. Full variable domain (outside the CDR3, taken from reference TRBV28 and TRBJ1-1): DVKVTQSSRYLVKRTGEKVFLECVQDMDHENMFWYRQDPGLGLRLIYFSYDVKMKEKGDIPEGYSVSREKKERFSLILESASTNQTSMYLCASSFVRGGTEAFFGQGTRLTVV.

The chain joins TRBV5-6 to TRBJ2-7; D uncertain. CDR3 size: 15 residues. Germline CDR1 is SGHDT and CDR2 is YYEEEE. V lost 2 bases to trimming and J lost 1 base, with 13 bases between them. The CDR3, as DNA: TGTGCCAGCAGCTTCACCCCAAGTCAGTCCTACGAGCAGTACTTC. Residues: CASSFTPSQSYEQYF.

V gene TRBV5-1 combines with J gene TRBJ2-7, with D tentatively TRBD1 (6 bases). V gave up 4 bases and J gave up 2 bases, with 16 bases separating them. Germline V CDR1 and CDR2: SGHRS, YFSETQ. The CDR3 is 15 amino acids. The CDR3 reads CASSPQGTRAYEQYF. The CDR3 nucleotides are TGCGCCAGCAGCCCTCAAGGGACACGAGCCTACGAGCAGTACTTC.

The chain is built from TRBV6-5 and TRBJ2-5, with 10 bases that match TRBD2. This CDR3 has 15 amino acids. Unmatched junction bases numbered 1, after V lost 0 bases and J lost 3 bases. Germline values: CDR1 MNHEY, CDR2 SVGAGI. CDR3 protein: CASSYSLAGEETQYF. CDR3 nucleotide sequence: TGTGCCAGCAGTTACTCTCTAGCGGGGGAAGAGACCCAGTACTTC.

The rearrangement links TRBV10-2 to TRBJ2-3; weak D call: TRBD2 (6 bases). The CDR3 is made up of 15 amino acids. CDR1 and CDR2 (germline): WSHSY, SAAADI. Trimming removed 2 bases from V and 2 bases from J, with 11 bases in between. The CDR3 region has the DNA TGCGCCAGCAGTGAGGCGGGGCGATACACAGATACGCAGTATTTT. Its translation: CASSEAGRYTDTQYF.

The chain joins TRBV6-5 to TRBJ2-5; D remains unclear. Trimming pared 4 bases from V and 5 bases from J, leaving 11 bases between. The CDR3 has 13 amino acids. CDR1 and CDR2 (germline): MNHEY, SVGAGI. In DNA form, the CDR3 reads TGTGCCAGCAGTTTGGTTGTCGAGGAGACCCAGTACTTC. Its translation: CASSLVVEETQYF.

V gene TRBV15 combines with J gene TRBJ2-7; D possibly matches TRBD1 or TRBD2 (6 bases each). The CDR3 sequence is 19 residues long. Trimming took off 1 base at V and 3 bases at J, with 25 bases between the two ends. Germline values: CDR1 LNHNV, CDR2 YYDKDF (reference sequence). The CDR3 region has the DNA TGTGCCACCAGCAGAGCCCCATTAGGGATAGGGGGGCCTTTCTACGAGCAGTACTTC. This sequence encodes CATSRAPLGIGGPFYEQYF.

The table lists this clone with a count of one. The chain carries TRBV27 and TRBJ1-6; weak D call: TRBD1 (6 bases). Germline V gene lookup returns CDR1 MNHEY and CDR2 SMNVEV (reference sequence). The ends were cut back, 5 bases at V and 7 bases at J, with 12 bases in the middle. The CDR3 consists of 14 residues. CDR3 amino acids: CASSHPGANSPLHF. The CDR3 nucleotides are TGTGCCAGCAGTCACCCGGGGGCCAATTCACCCCTCCACTTT.

In this sample, this clone turned up a few times. The rearrangement uses TRBV5-1 and TRBJ1-6; 7 bases map to TRBD1. Losses at the gene ends were 2 bases for V and 8 bases for J; bases not matched to a gene: 4. The CDR3 covers 14 residues. The germline CDR1 and CDR2 sequences are SGHRS and YFSETQ. The CDR3 coding sequence is TGCGCCAGCAGCTTAGACAGGGCCCATTCACCCCTCCACTTT. Protein: CASSLDRAHSPLHF.

This clone was recorded once. The chain is built from TRBV7-9 and TRBJ1-2; D ambiguous. CDR3 size: 14 residues. The V gene's germline CDR1 is SEHNR and CDR2 FQNEAQ (reference sequence). Between the trimmed V and J ends, which lost 5 bases and 5 bases, there was a span of 15 bases. CDR3 in amino acids: CASSPVEPAYGYTF. CDR3 in DNA: TGTGCCAGCAGCCCCGTCGAACCCGCTTATGGCTACACCTTC.

This clone appeared a single time. The CDR3 here is CASSVPGQGFDQPQHF. CDR3 DNA: TGTGCCAGCAGTGTTCCGGGACAGGGTTTCGATCAGCCCCAGCATTTT. J is TRBJ1-5 and V is TRBV6-1; 9 bases agree with TRBD1. CDR3 length: 16 residues. After removal of 4 bases from V and 5 bases from J, the junction contained 9 bases not matched to a gene. Germline V gene sequence: CDR1 MNHNS, CDR2 SASEGT.

This chain links TRBV5-5 with TRBJ2-7, with D perhaps TRBD1 (7 bases). The CDR3 loop spans 13 amino acids. The ends were cut back, 4 bases at V and 6 bases at J, with 14 bases in the middle. Germline values: CDR1 SGHKS, CDR2 YYEKEE (reference sequence). The CDR3 DNA is TGTGCCAGCAGCGTGCAGGGGGGCCGCGAGCAGTACTTC. Translating it yields CASSVQGGREQYF.

The rearrangement joins TRBV5-1 to TRBJ1-6; 10 nucleotides line up with TRBD1. The V and J ends lost 0 bases and 7 bases, in that order; junction bases with no gene match: 1. The length of the CDR3 is 15 residues. Germline V lookup: CDR1 SGHRS, CDR2 YFSETQ. CDR3 residues: CASSLGGQGNSPLHF. CDR3 bases: TGCGCCAGCAGCTTGGGGGGACAGGGGAATTCACCCCTCCACTTT.

This chain joins TRBV27 and TRBJ2-5, with a weak D call TRBD2 (6 bases). There are 13 residues in the CDR3. CDR1 is MNHEY, CDR2 SMNVEV, per germline (reference sequence). The V gene lost 8 bases and the J gene lost 7 bases, with 17 bases spanning the gap. CDR3 sequence reads: CASGPGPGGTQYF. In DNA, the CDR3 is TGTGCCAGCGGACCGGGACCCGGGGGGACCCAGTACTTC.

This sequence joins TRBV7-9 and TRBJ2-3; 7 bases agree with TRBD1. Germline V gene data show CDR1 as SEHNR and CDR2 as FQNEAQ (reference sequence). Trimming removed 1 base from V and 4 bases from J; junction bases left unmatched: 2. The CDR3 consists of 14 residues. The CDR3 sequence: CASSLDRGADTQYF. The CDR3 coding sequence is TGTGCCAGCAGCTTAGACAGGGGCGCAGATACGCAGTATTTT.

This chain joins TRBV6-1 and TRBJ1-1; D uncertain. Germline CDR1 is MNHNS and CDR2 is SASEGT. CDR3 length equals 13 residues. The V gene lost 5 bases and the J gene lost 2 bases, with 9 bases spanning the gap. The chain's CDR3 is CASSHRANTEAFF. In DNA form, the CDR3 reads TGTGCCAGCAGTCATAGGGCCAACACTGAAGCTTTCTTT.

This rearrangement joins TRBV6-5 to TRBJ1-6, with 7 bases identical to TRBD1. The trim removed 6 bases at V and 9 bases at J, leaving 8 bases unmatched. Germline CDR1 is MNHEY and CDR2 is SVGAGI. This CDR3 is 14 amino acids long. In DNA, the CDR3 is TGTGCCAGCAGCGGGACAGCAATGATTTCACCCCTCCACTTT. It codes for CASSGTAMISPLHF.

This chain uses TRBV11-2 with TRBJ2-5, with no clear D. The J call may be mistaken, given a closer DNA end match to TRBJ2-7. The CDR3 loop spans 13 amino acids. Germline CDR1 SGHAT, CDR2 FQNNGV. The CDR3 here is CASSLGDSYEQYF. CDR3 sequence (DNA): TGTGCCAGCAGCTTAGGGGACTCCTACGAGCAGTACTTC.

The chain employs TRBV7-9 and TRBJ1-3, with D unresolved. This CDR3 is 12 amino acids long. Germline V CDR1 and CDR2: SEHNR, FQNEAQ (reference sequence). V dropped 3 bases and J dropped 7 bases, with 7 bases sitting between them. DNA of the CDR3: TGTGCCAGCAGCTTGTCCTTTAACACCATATATTTT. The encoded protein is CASSLSFNTIYF.

This chain connects TRBV6-6 to TRBJ1-1, with D perhaps TRBD1 (5 bases). The CDR3 contains 15 residues. Per the germline V gene, CDR1 is MNHNY and CDR2 is SVGAGI (reference sequence). The germline V and J ends were trimmed by 5 bases and 1 base, with 14 bases remaining between them. The CDR3 protein is CASSNRDGGNTEAFF. The CDR3 nucleotides read TGTGCCAGCAGTAATAGGGACGGGGGGAACACTGAAGCTTTCTTT.

The chain links TRBV7-6 to TRBJ2-5, with TRBD1 matching over 8 bases. Germline V gives CDR1 SGHVS, CDR2 FNYEAQ. CDR3 length: 15 residues. V was pared by 5 bases and J by 3 bases, with 8 bases of the junction left unmatched. In nucleotides, the CDR3 is TGTGCCAGCAGCGCCTGGGACAGGTCCGAAGAGACCCAGTACTTC. Residues: CASSAWDRSEETQYF.

This clone was seen only once. The chain uses TRBV5-1 and TRBJ2-7; 8 nucleotides align to TRBD2. V shed 5 bases and J 2 bases; nucleotides not matched to a gene: 9. This CDR3 is built from 15 residues. In germline, CDR1 is SGHRS, CDR2 YFSETQ. In DNA, the CDR3 is TGCGCCAGCAGTCAGGATAGCGGGGCCCCCTACGAGCAGTACTTC. This translates into CASSQDSGAPYEQYF.

The chain employs TRBV7-8 and TRBJ2-1, with a weak D call TRBD2 (5 bases). This CDR3 has 14 residues. Germline V gene sequence: CDR1 SGHVS, CDR2 FQNEAQ. V was shortened by 4 bases and J by 8 bases, with 15 bases between the two germline ends. CDR3 in amino acids: CASSYEMRVHEQFF. The CDR3 bases are TGTGCCAGCAGCTACGAAATGAGGGTGCATGAGCAGTTCTTC.

This clone was detected a few times. CDR3 loop: CASSPSGQGVYGYTF. CDR3 DNA: TGTGCCAGCAGCCCATCGGGACAGGGAGTCTATGGCTACACCTTC. The genes are TRBV7-9 and TRBJ1-2, with TRBD1 matching 9 bases. Germline CDR1 reads SEHNR; CDR2 reads FQNEAQ (reference sequence). The CDR3 loop spans 15 amino acids. After removal of 5 bases from V and 4 bases from J, the junction contained 8 bases not matched to a gene. Full variable domain (rest looked up from reference TRBV7-9 and TRBJ1-2): DTGVSQNPRHKITKRGQNVTFRCDPISEHNRLYWYRQTLGQGPEFLTYFQNEAQLEKSRLLSDRFSAERPKGSFSTLEIQRTEQGDSAMYLCASSPSGQGVYGYTFGSGTRLTVV.

V is TRBV7-3 and J is TRBJ1-2, with D possibly being TRBD1 (5 bases). Germline CDR1 SGHTA, CDR2 FQGTGA. The V end lost 4 bases, the J end lost 2 bases, and 17 bases lay between the germline ends. The CDR3 is made up of 16 amino acids. In nucleotides, the CDR3 is TGTGCCAGCAGCTCCGCCGCACAGGCGACCAACTATGGCTACACCTTC. Protein product: CASSSAAQATNYGYTF.

This clone was recorded only once. CDR3 region: CASSIHSNQPQHF. The CDR3 nucleotides read TGTGCCAGCAGCATCCATAGCAATCAGCCCCAGCATTTT. This rearrangement joins TRBV7-2 to TRBJ1-5, with D uncertain. The germline V and J ends were trimmed by 5 bases and 0 bases, with 5 bases remaining between them. The CDR3 length is 13 residues. Germline loops: CDR1 SGHTA, CDR2 FQGNSA.

The chain joins TRBV5-5 to TRBJ1-2; D not certain. This CDR3 comprises 14 residues. The germline V gene encodes CDR1 SGHKS and CDR2 YYEKEE (reference sequence). Deletions cut 5 bases from V and 1 base from J, with 12 bases between. As DNA, the CDR3 is TGTGCCAGCAGTTCCGGTGGCGTTAACTATGGCTACACCTTC. This encodes CASSSGGVNYGYTF.

The genes are TRBV7-2 and TRBJ2-7; the D gene is possibly TRBD2 (6 bases). Germline loops: CDR1 SGHTA, CDR2 FQGNSA. The CDR3 runs 17 residues. V was clipped by 3 bases and J by 4 bases, with 22 bases between them. CDR3 in amino acids: CASSLEGMTAVPYEQYF. The CDR3 DNA reads as TGTGCCAGCAGCTTGGAGGGGATGACTGCGGTCCCGTACGAGCAGTACTTC.